This is a list of T cell receptor beta chains from one sample in a study of T cells in Graves' hyperthyroidism and ophthalmopathy. TCRdb re-called the multiplex PCR reads with MiXCR, one entry per CDR3 protein. In the table there are 90,000 to 120,000 distinct CDR3 sequences, roughly 15% of which are singletons. The sample comprised blood. The receptors here all came from a woman in her forties or fifties with Graves' hyperthyroidism. CDR3s include the opening cysteine and the closing phenylalanine or tryptophan. The D gene is left open where the match is weak. Clone size is not always given. Where it is, it says once, few, many or a class for expanded clones.

>TRBD1|TRBJ1-2|TRBV28|-
CASSSRTGGEKNYGYTF
TGTGCCAGCAGTTCCCGGACAGGGGGCGAGAAGAACTATGGCTACACCTTC
>TRBD1|TRBJ2-1|TRBV20-1|many
CSARLQGAYYNEQFF
TGCAGTGCTAGACTCCAGGGGGCTTATTACAATGAGCAGTTCTTC
>-|TRBJ2-7|TRBV11-3|many
CASSLDGGEQYF
TGTGCCAGCAGCTTAGACGGTGGCGAGCAGTACTTC
>-|TRBJ1-1|TRBV14|many
CASSQLEARTAFF
TGTGCCAGCAGCCAACTGGAGGCAAGGACAGCTTTCTTT
>-|TRBJ2-7|TRBV20-1|-
CSASGQVSSYEQYF
TGCAGTGCTAGTGGGCAGGTGAGCTCCTACGAGCAGTACTTC
>TRBD2|TRBJ2-3|TRBV5-1|once
CASSWGLAEDTQYF
TGCGCCAGCAGCTGGGGACTAGCGGAGGATACGCAGTATTTT
>TRBD2|TRBJ2-1|TRBV2|many
CASSEAGLAGGQYNEQFF
TGTGCCAGCAGTGAAGCGGGACTAGCGGGAGGCCAATACAATGAGCAGTTCTTC
>-|TRBJ1-3|TRBV11-2|-
CASSSLRNAIYF
TGTGCCAGCAGCTCGCTGCGAAACGCCATATATTTT
>TRBD2|TRBJ2-7|TRBV18|many
CASSRRPRTSGSPYEQYF
TGTGCCAGCTCAAGAAGACCTCGGACTAGCGGGAGTCCGTACGAGCAGTACTTC
>-|TRBJ2-7|TRBV2|many
CASSLPDTNSYEQYF
TGTGCCAGCAGTTTGCCGGACACCAACTCCTACGAGCAGTACTTC
>-|TRBJ1-6|TRBV7-8|many
CASSLAVTGLRSPLHF
TGTGCCAGCAGCTTAGCGGTGACAGGCCTCAGGTCACCCCTCCACTTT
>-|TRBJ1-2|TRBV12-3/TRBV12-4|few
CASSPAGRGGYTF
TGTGCCAGCAGCCCGGCAGGGAGGGGCGGCTACACCTTC
>-|TRBJ1-5|TRBV11-2|many
CASSWQGMSNQPQHF
TGTGCCAGCAGCTGGCAGGGGATGAGCAATCAGCCCCAGCATTTT
>-|TRBJ1-5|TRBV15|many
CATSRGDHADSNQPQHF
TGTGCCACCAGCAGAGGGGATCACGCCGATAGCAATCAGCCCCAGCATTTT
>TRBD2|TRBJ2-3|TRBV7-8|many
CASQMAGGTDTQYF
TGTGCCAGCCAGATGGCGGGAGGCACAGATACGCAGTATTTT
>-|TRBJ2-1|TRBV3-1|many
CASSQGYEQFF
TGTGCCAGCAGCCAGGGTTATGAGCAGTTCTTC
>-|TRBJ1-1|TRBV28|many
CASSSANTEAFF
TGTGCCAGCAGCTCAGCAAACACTGAAGCTTTCTTT
>-|TRBJ2-5|TRBV6-2/TRBV6-3|many
CASSGDLWETQYF
TGTGCCAGCAGTGGGGACCTGTGGGAGACCCAGTACTTC
>-|TRBJ2-5|TRBV28|many
CASSPLTEETQYF
TGTGCCAGCAGCCCATTGACAGAAGAGACCCAGTACTTC
>-|TRBJ2-2|TRBV7-2|many
CASSLDVGPNTGELFF
TGTGCCAGCAGCTTAGATGTGGGGCCTAACACCGGGGAGCTGTTTTTT
>TRBD1|TRBJ1-5|TRBV20-1|many
CSANRDSINQPQHF
TGCAGTGCCAACCGGGACAGTATAAATCAGCCCCAGCATTTT
>-|TRBJ1-2|TRBV9|many
CASSVEDNYGYTF
TGTGCCAGCAGCGTAGAGGATAACTATGGCTACACCTTC
>TRBD2|TRBJ2-3|TRBV12-3/TRBV12-4|many
CASSWIAGEGDTQYF
TGTGCCAGCAGTTGGATTGCGGGAGAGGGAGATACGCAGTATTTT
>TRBD1|TRBJ2-7|TRBV28|-
CTSSLRDRAYEQYF
TGTACCAGCAGTTTACGGGACAGGGCCTACGAGCAGTACTTC
>TRBD1|TRBJ1-5|TRBV7-8|few
CASSPDRGSNQPQHF
TGTGCCAGCAGTCCCGACAGGGGCAGCAATCAGCCCCAGCATTTT
>TRBD2|TRBJ2-5|TRBV7-9|-
CASSFVLAGGQETQYF
TGTGCCAGCAGCTTCGTACTAGCGGGAGGCCAAGAGACCCAGTACTTC
>-|TRBJ2-5|TRBV28|many
CASSHPRVRGEETQYF
TGTGCCAGCAGCCACCCGCGGGTTCGGGGAGAAGAGACCCAGTACTTC
>-|TRBJ1-2|TRBV5-4|many
CASSLRSQGYGYTF
TGTGCCAGCAGCCTCAGGTCACAGGGCTATGGCTACACCTTC
>-|TRBJ1-4|TRBV5-6|many
CASSSLRGPATNEKLFF
TGTGCCAGCAGCTCACTGCGTGGCCCTGCAACTAATGAAAAACTGTTTTTT
>-|TRBJ2-1|TRBV7-3|-
CASSSTGLINEQFF
TGTGCCAGCAGCTCGACTGGGCTGATTAATGAGCAGTTCTTC
>TRBD2|TRBJ2-5|TRBV30|many
CAWSSILAGRSQYF
TGTGCCTGGAGTAGTATACTAGCGGGGAGATCCCAGTACTTC
>-|TRBJ2-5|TRBV5-1|many
CASSLTSPLETQYF
TGCGCCAGCAGCTTGACTAGCCCCTTAGAGACCCAGTACTTC
>TRBD1|TRBJ1-5|TRBV28|many
CASSFRTGGEQPQHF
TGTGCCAGCAGTTTTAGGACAGGGGGAGAGCAGCCCCAGCATTTT
>-|TRBJ2-3|TRBV12-3/TRBV12-4|many
CASSFGSTDTQYF
TGTGCCAGCAGTTTCGGGTCCACAGATACGCAGTATTTT
>TRBD2|TRBJ2-1|TRBV4-1|many
CASSPGGTSGYNEQFF
TGCGCCAGCAGCCCAGGCGGGACTAGCGGCTACAATGAGCAGTTCTTC
>-|TRBJ2-2|TRBV6-2/TRBV6-3|many
CASSYSAQDVTGELFF
TGTGCCAGCAGTTACTCCGCACAGGACGTCACCGGGGAGCTGTTTTTT
>TRBD2|TRBJ2-3|TRBV4-1|-
CASSQDRASGGPDTQYF
TGCGCCAGCAGCCAAGATAGGGCGAGCGGGGGGCCAGATACGCAGTATTTT
>TRBD1|TRBJ1-2|TRBV7-9|many
CASSLTTGDYGYTF
TGTGCCAGCAGCTTAACAACAGGGGACTATGGCTACACCTTC
>-|TRBJ2-1|TRBV4-3|once
CASSQERWGGLNEQFF
TGCGCCAGCAGCCAAGAGAGGTGGGGGGGCCTGAATGAGCAGTTCTTC
>-|TRBJ2-5|TRBV6-2/TRBV6-3|many
CASRASGQETQYF
TGTGCCAGCAGGGCGAGCGGACAAGAGACCCAGTACTTC
>-|TRBJ1-1|TRBV29-1|many
CSVIRLGAEAFF
TGCAGCGTAATACGGTTGGGGGCTGAAGCTTTCTTT
>-|TRBJ1-1|TRBV20-1|-
CSASSGPAEAFF
TGCAGTGCTAGCAGCGGGCCAGCTGAAGCTTTCTTT
>-|TRBJ1-1|TRBV4-1|many
CASHPPARGTEAFF
TGCGCCAGTCACCCCCCGGCCCGCGGCACTGAAGCTTTCTTT
>-|TRBJ1-5|TRBV6-5|-
CASSYSIRLDSNQPQHF
TGTGCCAGCAGTTACTCGATCAGACTCGATAGCAATCAGCCCCAGCATTTT
>-|TRBJ2-2|TRBV2|-
CASRRDPRPGELFF
TGTGCCAGCAGACGGGACCCTCGCCCCGGGGAGCTGTTTTTT
>TRBD1|TRBJ1-3|TRBV7-2|many
CASSLSGQHSGNTIYF
TGTGCCAGCAGCTTATCGGGACAGCACTCTGGAAACACCATATATTTT
>-|TRBJ1-1|TRBV4-1|many
CASSPNHRDLEAFF
TGCGCCAGCAGCCCCAACCACCGTGACCTTGAAGCTTTCTTT
>-|TRBJ2-7|TRBV7-8|many
CASSRIGGYEQYF
TGTGCCAGCAGCCGCATCGGAGGGTACGAGCAGTACTTC
>-|TRBJ1-2|TRBV7-9|many
CASSFRANYGYTF
TGTGCCAGCAGCTTCCGGGCTAACTATGGCTACACCTTC
>TRBD2|TRBJ2-7|TRBV7-2|-
CASSLGLAGAPYEQYF
TGTGCCAGCAGCTTAGGACTAGCGGGAGCCCCATACGAGCAGTACTTC
>-|TRBJ2-3|TRBV20-1|many
CSAREPRNTDTQYF
TGCAGTGCTAGAGAACCGCGTAACACAGATACGCAGTATTTT
>-|TRBJ2-1|TRBV24-1|many
CATSGGEWEQFF
TGTGCCACCAGTGGGGGTGAATGGGAGCAGTTCTTC
>TRBD1|TRBJ1-2|TRBV29-1|many
CSGGQGVYGYTF
TGCAGCGGGGGACAGGGAGTCTATGGCTACACCTTC
>TRBD2|TRBJ2-1|TRBV5-1|many
CASSLARLAGGGNEQFF
TGCGCCAGCAGCTTGGCCAGACTAGCGGGAGGGGGCAATGAGCAGTTCTTC